This T cell receptor (beta chain) was captured by sequencing in a study of cytomegalovirus exposure and HLA in healthy donors. Likely unrecorded immune exposures existed in these nominally healthy donors. Both 60 Vbeta primers and 13 Jbeta primers went into the PCR. Generated by immunoSEQ multiplex PCR, the TCRdb table keeps only in-frame clones and is missing some. The sample contains approximately 100,000 clones, roughly 79% of which appear only once. This clone was seen a few times. The source material was PBMCs. The sequence was collected from a man between 35 and 55 years old in good health and CMV-seronegative.

The CDR3 sequence is CASSQDYVEQFF. The CDR3 DNA reads as TGTGCCAGCAGCCAAGATTATGTTGAGCAGTTCTTC. This rearrangement joins TRBV14 to TRBJ2-1; D gene ambiguous. Germline CDR1 reads SGHDN; CDR2 reads FVKESK. Trimming took off 0 bases at V and 9 bases at J, with 6 bases between the two ends. The CDR3 runs to 12 residues.